A single sample is the source of the 9 T cell receptor beta chains below, sequenced in a study of breast tumors, draining lymph nodes, adjacent tissues. TCRdb called the multiplex PCR reads again in MiXCR, with one record for every CDR3 protein. The profile shows just over 30,000 distinct CDR3 sequences, approximately 63% of them singletons. Material for sequencing was breast tumor tissue. Receptor source: a female donor with breast cancer. Some clones in this sample may be carry-over from other donors' samples.

This clonotype was recorded many times. This chain links TRBV20-1 with TRBJ1-5, with no clear D. The CDR3 spans 13 residues. With 2 bases removed from V and 3 bases from J, the gap between germline ends came to 8 bases. Germline values: CDR1 DFQATT, CDR2 SNEGSKA (reference sequence). The CDR3 reads CSARWAANQPQHF. Written as DNA, the CDR3 is TGCAGTGCTAGATGGGCAGCCAATCAGCCCCAGCATTTT.

As concerns this clonotype: At one of its ends the junction is not consistent with the germline gene, which may arise from a read error. The rearrangement uses TRBV19 and TRBJ1-5; D not resolved. Germline-derived CDR1 and CDR2 are LNHDA and SQIVND (reference sequence). The CDR3 has 17 residues. CDR3 sequence (DNA): TGTGCCAGTAGTTCCCGGGATTATCCTTATAGCAATCAGCCCCAGCCTTTT. Translated, it gives CASSSRDYPYSNQPQPF. Full variable domain (rest looked up from reference TRBV19 and TRBJ1-5): DGGITQSPKYLFRKEGQNVTLSCEQNLNHDAMYWYRQDPGQGLRLIYYSQIVNDFQKGDIAEGYSVSREKKESFPLTVTSAQKNPTAFYLCASSSRDYPYSNQPQPFGDGTRLSIL.

The rearrangement joins TRBV29-1 to TRBJ2-2; D not resolved. V dropped 4 bases and J dropped 2 bases, with 11 bases sitting between them. The CDR3 extends over 14 amino acids. Germline CDR1 reads SQVTM; CDR2 reads ANQGSEA. CDR3 protein: CSVAANLNTGELFF. The CDR3 region has the DNA TGCAGCGTTGCCGCGAACCTCAACACCGGGGAGCTGTTTTTT.

This sequence joins TRBV20-1 and TRBJ2-2, with D possibly being TRBD1 or TRBD2 (5 bases each). Per germline, CDR1 DFQATT and CDR2 SNEGSKA (reference sequence). The V end lost 5 bases, the J end lost 3 bases, and 16 bases lay between the germline ends. The CDR3 is 15 residues long. CDR3 nucleotide sequence: TGCAGTGCTCCCTCCGGGGCATGGGACACCGGGGAGCTGTTTTTT. Its translation is CSAPSGAWDTGELFF.

The V and J genes are TRBV9 and TRBJ1-3, with D possibly TRBD1 on 5 matching bases. There are 13 residues in the CDR3. With 0 bases removed from V and 4 bases from J, the gap between germline ends came to 5 bases. The V gene's germline CDR1 is SGDLS and CDR2 YYNGEE. The CDR3: CASSVGDGNTIYF. CDR3 in DNA: TGTGCCAGCAGCGTAGGGGACGGAAACACCATATATTTT.

V gene TRBV20-1 combines with J gene TRBJ1-2, with 8 bases fitting TRBD1. V shed 3 bases, J shed 14 bases, and the junction held 8 bases outside the gene matches. The germline V gene has CDR1 DFQATT and CDR2 SNEGSKA (reference sequence). The CDR3 spans 11 residues. The CDR3 here is CSASRRTGRTF. The CDR3 DNA sequence: TGCAGTGCTAGCAGGCGGACAGGGAGGACCTTC.

V usage is TRBV5-1 and J usage is TRBJ2-7, with a tentative D call TRBD1 (5 bases). The CDR3 length is 14 residues. The V gene lost 0 bases and the J gene lost 2 bases, with 9 bases spanning the gap. CDR1 and CDR2 (germline): SGHRS, YFSETQ. Here the CDR3 DNA reads TGCGCCAGCAGCTTGGGTGAAGGGGCCTACGAGCAGTACTTC. Protein sequence: CASSLGEGAYEQYF.

This chain connects TRBV19 to TRBJ1-5; no clear D gene. The CDR3 sequence is 13 residues long. V gave up 7 bases and J gave up 2 bases, with 9 bases separating them. Germline CDR1 reads LNHDA; CDR2 reads SQIVND (reference sequence). The CDR3 bases are TGTGCCAGTAATTTTTTAGGCAATCAGCCCCAGCATTTT. Residues: CASNFLGNQPQHF.

This clonotype was seen a single time. The chain combines TRBV6-5 with TRBJ1-2; D might be TRBD1 (6 bases). The germline CDR1 and CDR2 sequences are MNHEY and SVGAGI. The length of the CDR3 is 14 residues. Trimming took 2 bases from V and 4 from J, leaving 11 bases between them. The CDR3 region is CASSYHQGIYGYTF. CDR3 nucleotides: TGTGCCAGCAGTTACCACCAGGGGATCTATGGCTACACCTTC.